The 29 T cell receptor beta chains below all came from one sample that was sequenced in a study of blood T cells in healthy people across ages. Using a J-beta primer mix together with a sample-barcoded 5' primer, a second PCR was run for roughly 7 to 12 cycles. One entry per CDR3 protein results from TCRdb running MiXCR on the 5' RACE reads. This sample has 1.5 million to 2 million distinct CDR3 sequences, with around 36% found just once. Sequencing input: blood. Every receptor here comes from a woman between 25 and 40 years old in good health.

V gene TRBV7-8 combines with J gene TRBJ2-1; TRBD2 agrees at 11 bases. Germline loops: CDR1 SGHVS, CDR2 FQNEAQ. The V segment lost 1 base and the J segment 0 bases; nucleotides outside the gene matches: 8. This CDR3 has 19 amino acids. CDR3 loop: CASSLVASGGLSSYNEQFF. DNA for the CDR3: TGTGCCAGCAGCTTAGTGGCTAGCGGGGGGTTAAGCTCCTACAATGAGCAGTTCTTC.

Of note for this clonotype: Relative to the germline gene, one junction end is altered; a read error may explain this. V and J are TRBV24-1 and TRBJ2-5; 9 bases fit TRBD1. This CDR3 is 16 amino acids long. Germline V gene data show CDR1 as KGHDR and CDR2 as SFDVKD. The CDR3 DNA is TGTGCCACCAGTGATTCCGGGACAGGGAATCAAGAGACCCTGTACTTC. Its protein product is CATSDSGTGNQETLYF.

The CDR3 spells CASSFWADRDGYTF. The CDR3 coding sequence is TGTGCCAGCAGTTTTTGGGCGGACAGGGATGGCTACACCTTC. The gene calls are TRBV28 and TRBJ1-2; 8 bases are shared with TRBD1. V dropped 3 bases and J dropped 6; count of bases not matched to a gene: 6. This CDR3 has 14 amino acids. The germline V gene has CDR1 MDHEN and CDR2 SYDVKM.

This clonotype showed up many times. The chain recombines TRBV28 with TRBJ2-7, with D perhaps TRBD1 (6 bases). The CDR3 consists of 12 residues. Per germline, CDR1 MDHEN and CDR2 SYDVKM. Trimming took off 5 bases at V and 4 bases at J, with 9 bases between the two ends. The CDR3: CASSMQGYEQYF. In DNA, the CDR3 is TGTGCCAGCAGTATGCAGGGGTACGAGCAGTACTTC.

CDR3 sequence (DNA): TGCGCCAGCAGCTTCCAGAGGTTCACTAACTATGGCTACACCTTC. This translates into CASSFQRFTNYGYTF. The chain has TRBV5-1 and TRBJ1-2, with D unclear. From germline, CDR1 is SGHRS and CDR2 YFSETQ. Trimming removed 2 bases from V and 0 bases from J, with 11 bases in between. The CDR3 contains 15 residues. Looking up the rest from reference TRBV5-1 and TRBJ1-2 gives the full variable domain: KAGVTQTPRYLIKTRGQQVTLSCSPISGHRSVSWYQQTPGQGLQFLFEYFSETQRNKGNFPGRFSGRQFSNSRSEMNVSTLELGDSALYLCASSFQRFTNYGYTFGSGTRLTVV.

This clonotype turned up a few times. The V and J genes are TRBV20-1 and TRBJ2-1; tentatively, D is TRBD2 (5 bases). Germline V gene data show CDR1 as DFQATT and CDR2 as SNEGSKA (reference sequence). The germline V and J ends were trimmed by 6 bases and 3 bases, with 9 bases remaining between them. The CDR3 is made up of 12 amino acids. DNA of the CDR3: TGCAGTGCCAACGGGAACTACAATGAGCAGTTCTTC. Protein product: CSANGNYNEQFF.

The V gene is TRBV7-6, the J gene TRBJ2-3, with TRBD2 matching over 13 bases. Germline CDR1 reads SGHVS; CDR2 reads FNYEAQ. The CDR3 spans 15 residues. The trim removed 4 bases at V and 4 bases at J, leaving 2 bases unmatched. CDR3 DNA: TGTGCCAGCAGCTCGGGACTAGCGGGATCAGATACGCAGTATTTT. This sequence encodes CASSSGLAGSDTQYF.

Points on this clonotype: At one end the junction does not follow the germline gene, possibly because of a read error. The chain carries TRBV24-1 and TRBJ2-1; 14 nucleotides align to TRBD2. CDR3 length equals 19 residues. Germline-derived CDR1 and CDR2 are KGHDR and SFDVKD. The CDR3 DNA sequence: TGTGCCACCAGTGAACCCGGGACAGGGACTAGCGGGAGACCCAATGAGCGGTTCTTC. Amino acid sequence: CATSEPGTGTSGRPNERFF.

Concerning this clonotype itself: A junction end diverges from the germline sequence, so it may reflect a read error. The chain joins TRBV7-2 to TRBJ2-3; 10 bases map to TRBD2. CDR1 is SGHTA, CDR2 FQGNSA, per germline. The CDR3 length is 15 residues. The CDR3 loop reads CVSALLAGPPHTQYF. In DNA form, the CDR3 reads TGTGTCAGCGCCTTACTAGCGGGGCCCCCACATACGCAGTATTTT.

In its sample, this clonotype was seen a few times. The V gene is TRBV20-1, the J gene TRBJ2-7; TRBD2 aligns across 10 bases. With V trimmed by 3 bases and J by 5 bases, 7 bases remained unmatched. Germline assignment: CDR1 DFQATT and CDR2 SNEGSKA (reference sequence). This CDR3 is built from 14 residues. DNA for the CDR3: TGCAGTGCTAGGCAAGGACTAGCGGACCACGAGCAGTACTTC. This encodes CSARQGLADHEQYF.

As DNA, the CDR3 is TGCGCCAGCAGCTTGGACCAGGGAGTAGCTGAAGCTTTCTTT. This encodes CASSLDQGVAEAFF. This chain uses TRBV5-1 with TRBJ1-1; D may be TRBD1 (5 bases). V lost 0 bases and J lost 6, with 12 bases in between. Germline lookup yields CDR1 SGHRS and CDR2 YFSETQ. The CDR3 spans 14 residues. Together with reference TRBV5-1 and TRBJ1-1, the CDR3 gives the full variable domain: KAGVTQTPRYLIKTRGQQVTLSCSPISGHRSVSWYQQTPGQGLQFLFEYFSETQRNKGNFPGRFSGRQFSNSRSEMNVSTLELGDSALYLCASSLDQGVAEAFFGQGTRLTVV.

This clonotype was counted only a few times. The chain couples TRBV4-1 to TRBJ2-7; 7 positions match TRBD2. V gave up 4 bases and J gave up 0 bases; unmatched junction bases: 9. The length of the CDR3 is 16 residues. In germline, CDR1 is MGHRA, CDR2 YSYEKL. The CDR3 region has the DNA TGCGCCAGCAGCCTGATCTCCGGGACTATCTCCTACGAGCAGTACTTC. It is translated as CASSLISGTISYEQYF.

In its sample, this clonotype was seen a few times. The V gene is TRBV20-1, the J gene TRBJ2-3; TRBD1 might be the D (5 bases). With 5 bases removed from V and 4 bases from J, the gap between germline ends came to 13 bases. CDR1 DFQATT and CDR2 SNEGSKA come from the germline V gene (reference sequence). There are 13 residues in the CDR3. This CDR3 is CSAGAAPADTQYF. CDR3 in DNA: TGCAGTGCTGGGGCGGCTCCCGCAGATACGCAGTATTTT.

A few counts support this clonotype. The V and J genes are TRBV7-9 and TRBJ1-2; TRBD1 is a possible D gene (5 bases). This CDR3 has 10 residues. Trimming left V 6 bases short and J 10 bases short, with 9 bases between. CDR1 is SEHNR and CDR2 is FQNEAQ in the germline V gene (reference sequence). The CDR3 nucleotides read TGTGCCAGCAGTATCAGGGACTACACCTTC. It translates to CASSIRDYTF.

This clonotype was recorded a few times. This chain links TRBV5-4 with TRBJ2-3; tentatively, D is TRBD1 or TRBD2 (5 bases each). Trimming removed 3 bases at V and 6 bases at J, with 17 bases between. The germline gives CDR1 SGHNT, CDR2 YYREEE (reference sequence). CDR3 length: 15 amino acids. For the CDR3, the DNA is TGTGCCAGCAGCTGGATAGGGCCAGAGGGGGATACGCAGTATTTT. It codes for CASSWIGPEGDTQYF.

This clonotype has more than one count but fewer than ten. The V gene is TRBV20-1, the J gene TRBJ2-7; D might be TRBD1 or TRBD2, each matching 5 bases. Germline lookup yields CDR1 DFQATT and CDR2 SNEGSKA (reference sequence). The CDR3 runs to 15 residues. Trimming left V 0 bases short and J 4 bases short, with 16 bases between. CDR3 sequence (DNA): TGCAGTGCTAGAGATGTTGAGGGACCCGATTACGAGCAGTACTTC. Translated, it gives CSARDVEGPDYEQYF.

This clonotype has just a few counts. V is TRBV4-1 and J is TRBJ2-7; 8 nucleotides match TRBD1. This CDR3 is built from 16 residues. Germline lookup yields CDR1 MGHRA and CDR2 YSYEKL. Trimming cost V 1 base and J 3 bases; bases outside gene matches: 8. CDR3 loop: CASSQGLQGAGYEQYF. The DNA of the CDR3 is TGCGCCAGCAGCCAAGGTCTTCAGGGGGCTGGCTACGAGCAGTACTTC.

The chain uses TRBV6-5 and TRBJ2-7; either TRBD1 or TRBD2 may fit D (5 bases each). This CDR3 spans 17 amino acids. The ends were cut back, 0 bases at V and 4 bases at J, with 19 bases in the middle. Germline-derived CDR1 and CDR2 are MNHEY and SVGAGI. The chain's CDR3 is CASSYSARGVTEYEQYF. The CDR3 bases are TGTGCCAGCAGTTACTCGGCCCGGGGCGTCACCGAATACGAGCAGTACTTC.

This sequence joins TRBV3-1 and TRBJ2-1; 11 bases are a match to TRBD2. This CDR3 comprises 15 residues. Germline V lookup: CDR1 LGHDT, CDR2 YNNKEL (reference sequence). Germline trimming cut 3 bases from V and 9 bases from J; bases unmatched to any gene: 7. The CDR3 loop reads CASSHSGRAVGEQFF. DNA of the CDR3: TGTGCCAGCAGCCATAGCGGGAGGGCGGTAGGTGAGCAGTTCTTC.

This clonotype is a singleton in its sample. This chain links TRBV27 with TRBJ2-5; TRBD2 agrees at 10 bases. With V trimmed by 6 bases and J by 5 bases, 18 bases remained unmatched. Per the germline V gene, CDR1 is MNHEY and CDR2 is SMNVEV (reference sequence). This CDR3 contains 18 residues. As DNA, the CDR3 is TGTGCCAGCAGCCTAGGGACCCCTAGCGGGAGCCGGTGGGAGACCCAGTACTTC. It encodes CASSLGTPSGSRWETQYF.

The chain carries TRBV4-1 and TRBJ2-3; 8 positions match TRBD2. J lost 0 bases, V lost 4 bases, and 6 bases had no gene match. Germline CDR1 is MGHRA and CDR2 is YSYEKL. There are 16 residues in the CDR3. For the CDR3, the DNA is TGCGCCAGCAGCCCTGTGACTAGCGCGAGCACAGATACGCAGTATTTT. It translates to CASSPVTSASTDTQYF.

The gene calls are TRBV20-1 and TRBJ2-5; D not resolved. Germline lookup yields CDR1 DFQATT and CDR2 SNEGSKA (reference sequence). Trimming took 1 base from V and 11 from J, leaving 11 bases between them. The CDR3 is 11 amino acids. The CDR3 is CSARVGKGQYF. The CDR3 DNA is TGCAGTGCTAGAGTTGGGAAAGGGCAGTACTTC.

This clonotype was detected only a few times. V is TRBV7-9 and J is TRBJ2-7; TRBD1 matches at 9 bases. V was pared by 4 bases and J by 0 bases, with 4 bases of the junction left unmatched. The CDR3 covers 15 residues. From germline, CDR1 is SEHNR and CDR2 FQNEAQ (reference sequence). CDR3 nucleotides: TGTGCCAGCAGCTGGGACAGGGAGGTCTCCTACGAGCAGTACTTC. This translates into CASSWDREVSYEQYF.

This chain uses TRBV28 with TRBJ1-5, with 9 bases aligning to TRBD1. Germline lookup yields CDR1 MDHEN and CDR2 SYDVKM. This CDR3 comprises 16 residues. The trim removed 6 bases at V and 9 bases at J, leaving 15 bases unmatched. The CDR3 sequence is CASRLKQGAPRRPQHF. The CDR3 DNA sequence: TGTGCCAGCAGACTTAAACAGGGGGCGCCCCGTCGGCCCCAGCATTTT.

This clonotype came up once. V gene TRBV30 combines with J gene TRBJ2-7, with 12 bases aligning to TRBD2. The CDR3 covers 13 residues. Trimming cost V 4 bases and J 3 bases; bases outside gene matches: 1. The germline CDR1 and CDR2 sequences are GTSNPN and SVGIG (reference sequence). For the CDR3, the DNA is TGTGCCTGGACGGGACTAGCGGGCTACGAGCAGTACTTC. It codes for CAWTGLAGYEQYF.

A remark on this clonotype: The junction does not match germline at one end; this may be a read error. This sequence joins TRBV28 and TRBJ2-5; the D is unclear. CDR3 length: 13 amino acids. Looked up from germline, CDR1 is MDHEN and CDR2 is SYDVKM. CDR3 protein: CAGSSGRQETQYF. As DNA, the CDR3 is TGTGCCGGCAGTTCCGGGCGGCAAGAGACCCAGTACTTC. The whole variable domain, filled in from reference TRBV28 and TRBJ2-5, reads DVKVTQSSRYLVKRTGEKVFLECVQDMDHENMFWYRQDPGLGLRLIYFSYDVKMKEKGDIPEGYSVSREKKERFSLILESASTNQTSMYLCAGSSGRQETQYFGPGTRLLVL.

In its sample, this clonotype was seen a few times. This chain links TRBV12-3 or TRBV12-4 with TRBJ2-3, with 7 bases matching TRBD2. With V trimmed by 8 bases and J by 6 bases, 17 bases remained unmatched. This CDR3 has 16 residues. CDR3 sequence reads: CASSEGGRGVADTQYF. The CDR3 DNA sequence: TGTGCCAGCTCCGAGGGCGGGAGAGGGGTGGCGGATACGCAGTATTTT.

This clonotype was counted between two and nine times. Mismatch with germline at one junction end may stem from a read error. The chain joins TRBV29-1 to TRBJ2-5; the D is unclear. The DNA matches TRBJ2-7 better at its end, which makes the J call doubtful. Germline-derived CDR1 and CDR2 are SQVTM and ANQGSEA. The CDR3 sequence is 12 residues long. DNA of the CDR3: TGCAGCGGTGAAGATGGAGCCTCCGAGCAGTACTTC. Amino acids: CSGEDGASEQYF.

This clonotype turned up a few times. This chain connects TRBV27 to TRBJ2-5, with D tentatively TRBD1 (5 bases). The ends were cut back, 3 bases at V and 7 bases at J, with 12 bases in the middle. Germline CDR1 and CDR2: MNHEY and SMNVEV (reference sequence). The CDR3 runs to 13 residues. CDR3 sequence (DNA): TGTGCCAGCAGTTTGGGGCTTCCCGGGACCCAGTACTTC. This encodes CASSLGLPGTQYF.